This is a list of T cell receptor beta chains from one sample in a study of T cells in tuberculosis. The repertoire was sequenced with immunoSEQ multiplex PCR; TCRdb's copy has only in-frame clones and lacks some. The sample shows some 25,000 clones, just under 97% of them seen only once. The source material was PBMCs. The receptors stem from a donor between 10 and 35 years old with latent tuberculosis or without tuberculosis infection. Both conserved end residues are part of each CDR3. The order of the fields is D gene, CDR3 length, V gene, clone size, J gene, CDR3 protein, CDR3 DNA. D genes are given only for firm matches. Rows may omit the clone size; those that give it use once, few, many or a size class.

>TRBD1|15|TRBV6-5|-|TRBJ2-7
CASSYQGQGWREQYF
TGTGCCAGCAGTTACCAGGGACAGGGATGGAGGGAGCAGTACTTC
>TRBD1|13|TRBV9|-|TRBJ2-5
CASSGDRVETQYF
TGTGCCAGCAGCGGCGACAGGGTAGAGACCCAGTACTTC
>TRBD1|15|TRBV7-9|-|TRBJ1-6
CASSFLGQGAGTLHF
TGTGCCAGCAGCTTTTTGGGACAGGGGGCAGGAACCCTCCACTTT
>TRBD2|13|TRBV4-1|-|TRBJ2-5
CASSQRTSGDAYF
TGCGCCAGCAGCCAGCGTACTAGCGGGGACGCATACTTC
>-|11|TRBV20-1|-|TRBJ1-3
CSWDIRDTIYF
TGCAGTTGGGACATAAGGGACACCATATATTTT
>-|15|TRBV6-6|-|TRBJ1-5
CASSRAGVWSQPQHF
TGTGCCAGCAGCCGGGCAGGGGTCTGGAGTCAGCCCCAGCATTTT
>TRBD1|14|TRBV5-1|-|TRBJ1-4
CASSLGTGNEKLFF
TGCGCCAGCAGCTTGGGGACAGGGAATGAAAAACTGTTTTTT
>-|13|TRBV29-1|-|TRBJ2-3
CSVNSGSTDTQYF
TGCAGCGTTAACAGTGGGAGCACAGATACGCAGTATTTT
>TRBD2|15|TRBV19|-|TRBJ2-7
CASSIGTSGGYEQYF
TGTGCCAGTAGTATAGGCACTAGCGGGGGATACGAGCAGTACTTC
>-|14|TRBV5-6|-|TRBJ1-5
CASSLGQANQPQHF
TGTGCCAGCAGCTTGGGCCAGGCCAATCAGCCCCAGCATTTT
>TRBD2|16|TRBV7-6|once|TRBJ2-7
CASSLGPSGASYEQYF
TGTGCCAGCAGCTTAGGTCCTAGCGGGGCCTCCTACGAGCAGTACTTC
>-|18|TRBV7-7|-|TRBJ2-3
CASSPIGVAGRSGDTQYF
TGTGCCAGCAGCCCCATCGGAGTCGCGGGGAGGTCCGGAGATACGCAGTATTTT
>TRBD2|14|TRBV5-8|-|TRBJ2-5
CASSPGLGRETQYF
TGTGCCAGCAGCCCCGGACTAGGGAGAGAGACCCAGTACTTC
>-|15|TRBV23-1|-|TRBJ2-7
CASSRPGLYAYEQYF
TGCGCCAGCAGTCGGCCGGGACTGTACGCCTACGAGCAGTACTTC
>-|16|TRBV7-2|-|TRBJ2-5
CASSLVGLVHQETQYF
TGTGCCAGCAGCTTAGTGGGGCTAGTCCACCAAGAGACCCAGTACTTC
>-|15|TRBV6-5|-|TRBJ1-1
CASSYSRGSIFEAFF
TGTGCCAGCAGTTACTCGCGGGGCAGCATATTTGAAGCTTTCTTT
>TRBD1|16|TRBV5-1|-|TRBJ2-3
CASSRTGQTAGDTQYF
TGCGCCAGCAGCCGGACAGGGCAAACGGCTGGAGATACGCAGTATTTT